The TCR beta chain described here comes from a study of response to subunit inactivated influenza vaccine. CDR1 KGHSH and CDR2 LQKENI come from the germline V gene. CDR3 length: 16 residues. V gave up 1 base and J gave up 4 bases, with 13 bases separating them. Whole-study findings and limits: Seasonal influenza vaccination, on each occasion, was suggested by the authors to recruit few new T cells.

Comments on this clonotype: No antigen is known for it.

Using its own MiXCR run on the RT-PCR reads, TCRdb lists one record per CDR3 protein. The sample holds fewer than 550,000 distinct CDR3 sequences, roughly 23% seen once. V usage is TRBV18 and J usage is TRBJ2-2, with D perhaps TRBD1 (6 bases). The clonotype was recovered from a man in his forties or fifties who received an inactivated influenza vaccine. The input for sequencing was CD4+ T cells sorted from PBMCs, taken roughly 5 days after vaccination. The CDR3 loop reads CASSPRPSGVTGELFF. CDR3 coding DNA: TGTGCCAGCTCACCACGGCCCTCAGGGGTCACCGGGGAGCTGTTTTTT.